The clone carrying this T cell receptor (beta chain) was recorded many times. A modified ARM-PCR protocol with three rounds of nested PCR amplified TCRbeta. Each CDR3 protein is one row after TCRdb ran MiXCR on the multiplex PCR reads. This sample yields 100,000 or so distinct CDR3 sequences, of which 50% to 70% are seen a single time; roughly a fifth belongs to the top ten. The entry originates in a study of tumor and adjacent non-tumor tissue in lung cancer. This CDR3 spans 13 amino acids. Trimming cost V 2 bases and J 3 bases, with 7 bases left between them. RNA was extracted from bulk tissue without any cell sorting. More than 3 cm separated this lung sample from the edge of the tumor.

The rearrangement links TRBV12-3 or TRBV12-4 to TRBJ1-1; D remains unclear. Sample: distant non-tumor lung tissue. This clonotype originated in a man aged 30 to 45 with non-small cell lung cancer. In DNA form, the CDR3 reads TGTGCCAGCAGTTTAATGTGGGACACTGAAGCTTTCTTT. Translating it yields CASSLMWDTEAFF.